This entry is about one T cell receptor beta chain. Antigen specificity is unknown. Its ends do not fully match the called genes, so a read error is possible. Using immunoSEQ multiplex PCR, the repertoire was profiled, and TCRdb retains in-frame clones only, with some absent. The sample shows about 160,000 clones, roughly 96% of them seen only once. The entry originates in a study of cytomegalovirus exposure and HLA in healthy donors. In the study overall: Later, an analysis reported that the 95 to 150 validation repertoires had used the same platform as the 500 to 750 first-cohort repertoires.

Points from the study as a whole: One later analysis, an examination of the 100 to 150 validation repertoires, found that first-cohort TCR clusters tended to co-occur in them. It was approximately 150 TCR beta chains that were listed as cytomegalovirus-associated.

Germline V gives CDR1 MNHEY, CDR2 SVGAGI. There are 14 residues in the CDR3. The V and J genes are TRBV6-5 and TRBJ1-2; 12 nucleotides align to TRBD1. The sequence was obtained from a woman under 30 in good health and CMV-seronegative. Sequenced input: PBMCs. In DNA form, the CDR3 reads TGTGCCAGCAGTTTCGACCGGGACAGGGGGCCCTACGCCTTC. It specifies CASSFDRDRGPYAF.